A single sample is the source of the 6 T cell receptor beta chains below, sequenced in a study of coeliac disease. Using immunoSEQ multiplex PCR, the repertoire was profiled, and TCRdb retains in-frame clones only, with some absent. Seen here are about 4,900 clones, roughly 71% observed once, and the top ten hold approximately 15%. The sample was lymphocytes from the gut lamina propria. These receptors were taken from a woman in her forties.

The J gene is TRBJ2-7, the V gene TRBV7-6; no clear D gene. There are 13 residues in the CDR3. The V gene lost 1 base and the J gene lost 6 bases, with 10 bases spanning the gap. From germline, CDR1 is SGHVS and CDR2 FNYEAQ. CDR3: CASSLGFGGEQYF. The CDR3 region has the DNA TGTGCCAGCAGCTTAGGTTTTGGCGGCGAGCAGTACTTC.

This clone has more than one count but fewer than ten. The rearrangement uses TRBV18 and TRBJ2-2; weak D call: TRBD1 (6 bases). CDR1 and CDR2 from the germline V gene are KGHSH and LQKENI. Trimming stripped 8 bases from V and 0 bases from J, with 13 bases between. This CDR3 region has 15 residues. The CDR3 nucleotides are TGTGCCAGCCACGGGACAAACGCGAACACCGGGGAGCTGTTTTTT. It codes for CASHGTNANTGELFF.

The chain joins TRBV10-1 to TRBJ1-1; possible D gene TRBD1, 5 bases. CDR1 and CDR2 (germline): WNHNN, SYGVQD (reference sequence). V shed 7 bases and J shed 5 bases, with 11 bases lying between them. The CDR3 runs to 12 residues. The CDR3 bases are TGCGCCAGCAACAACAGGTTAACTGAAGCTTTCTTT. This encodes CASNNRLTEAFF.

This clone was detected once. This chain joins TRBV11-2 and TRBJ2-1, with D possibly being TRBD2 (5 bases). V was cut by 2 bases and J by 6 bases, with 23 bases left in between. CDR3 length: 18 residues. Germline CDR1 and CDR2: SGHAT and FQNNGV. The CDR3 loop reads CASSLRATTGDSPNEQFF. DNA for the CDR3: TGTGCCAGCAGCTTAAGGGCTACTACCGGGGATAGCCCCAATGAGCAGTTCTTC.

The chain carries TRBV5-6 and TRBJ1-4, with 9 nucleotides matching TRBD1. From germline, CDR1 is SGHDT and CDR2 YYEEEE. The CDR3 has 15 amino acids. The trim removed 4 bases at V and 5 bases at J, leaving 6 bases unmatched. The CDR3 coding sequence is TGTGCCAGCAGCCTCGGACAGGGGCGAAATGAAAAACTGTTTTTT. It translates to CASSLGQGRNEKLFF.

The table lists this clone with a count of one. The chain is built from TRBV4-1 and TRBJ1-3; TRBD1 is a possible D gene (5 bases). V lost 2 bases, J lost 1 base, and 15 bases lay in between. The germline gives CDR1 MGHRA, CDR2 YSYEKL. CDR3 size: 17 residues. The CDR3 reads CASSQLTTAGSGNTIYF. CDR3 coding DNA: TGCGCCAGCAGCCAACTAACTACTGCAGGGTCTGGAAACACCATATATTTT.